This T cell receptor (beta chain) was identified during a study of blood T cell repertoires in COVID-19. Looking at the study overall: COVID-19 samples from acute and convalescent phases originated in the United States, Italy and Spain. In each case, the material was cDNA or gDNA derived from T cells, B-cell-depleted T cells, or PBMCs.

Sequencing was performed with immunoSEQ multiplex PCR; in TCRdb, only in-frame clones are kept and a portion is missing. The table includes about 90,000 clones, approximately 91% detected once. There are 13 residues in the CDR3. V shed 1 base and J shed 5 bases, with 7 bases lying between them. Germline V gene sequence: CDR1 LNHDA, CDR2 SQIVND (reference sequence). Sample: peripheral blood. The gene calls are TRBV19 and TRBJ2-3; D is unclear. This TCR derives from a human donor with active COVID-19. The donor label of this sample is uncertain. The CDR3 coding sequence is TGTGCCAGTAGTATAGCTGGCGGAGATACGCAGTATTTT. Its translation is CASSIAGGDTQYF.